The 16 T cell receptor beta chains below all came from one sample that was sequenced in a study of control samples from healthy donors and cancer patients. Profiling relied on immunoSEQ multiplex PCR, and the TCRdb table lists in-frame clones only, not all of them. The sample consists of about 180,000 clones, around 90% of them appearing once. Input material: blood. All receptors come from a woman aged 45 to 65 in good health.

V is TRBV7-2 and J is TRBJ2-3; 11 nucleotides agree with TRBD2. The CDR3 spans 16 residues. Trimming removed 5 bases from V and 4 bases from J; junction bases left unmatched: 8. Germline CDR1 and CDR2: SGHTA and FQGNSA. CDR3 sequence: CASSLRLAGSSDTQYF. In nucleotides, the CDR3 is TGTGCCAGCAGCCTGAGACTAGCGGGATCATCAGATACGCAGTATTTT.

For this clone: A read error may produce the germline difference seen at one junction end. The chain recombines TRBV18 with TRBJ2-7; 8 positions agree with TRBD1. The CDR3 sequence is 12 residues long. Germline CDR1 and CDR2: KGHSH and LQKENI. The CDR3 spells CASSPRPDRVDF. Written as DNA, the CDR3 is TGTGCCAGCTCACCACGGCCGGACAGGGTCGACTTC.

The chain couples TRBV9 to TRBJ2-3; 7 nucleotides line up with TRBD2. Trimming took 2 bases from V and 2 from J; bases not matched to a gene: 8. CDR3 length: 16 amino acids. Per germline, CDR1 SGDLS and CDR2 YYNGEE. The CDR3 here is CASSVFAGVYTDTQYF. Here the CDR3 DNA reads TGTGCCAGCAGCGTTTTCGCGGGGGTTTACACAGATACGCAGTATTTT. The complete variable domain, with remaining parts taken from reference TRBV9 and TRBJ2-3, reads DSGVTQTPKHLITATGQRVTLRCSPRSGDLSVYWYQQSLDQGLQFLIQYYNGEERAKGNILERFSAQQFPDLHSELNLSSLELGDSALYFCASSVFAGVYTDTQYFGPGTRLTVL.

This clone was picked up one time. The chain joins TRBV5-1 to TRBJ2-7; TRBD1 aligns across 8 bases. Losses at the gene ends were 2 bases for V and 2 bases for J; bases not matched to a gene: 3. This CDR3 comprises 14 residues. The germline gives CDR1 SGHRS, CDR2 YFSETQ. CDR3 sequence reads: CASSFRDRPYEQYF. CDR3 DNA sequence: TGCGCCAGCAGCTTCCGGGACAGGCCCTACGAGCAGTACTTC.

This clone has just one count. The chain is built from TRBV7-2 and TRBJ2-7; D is possibly TRBD1 (7 bases). There are 14 residues in the CDR3. Germline-derived CDR1 and CDR2 are SGHTA and FQGNSA. V lost 5 bases to trimming and J lost 0 bases, with 11 bases between them. The CDR3 region has the DNA TGTGCCAGCAGCCCCCAGGGGGGCTCCTACGAGCAGTACTTC. Its translation is CASSPQGGSYEQYF.

V is TRBV5-6 and J is TRBJ1-1; D possibly corresponds to TRBD1 (5 bases). There are 13 residues in the CDR3. The V end lost 5 bases, the J end lost 6 bases, and 14 bases lay between the germline ends. Germline CDR1 is SGHDT and CDR2 is YYEEEE. The CDR3 sequence: CASRDGGRAEAFF. CDR3 DNA: TGTGCCAGCAGGGATGGGGGAAGAGCTGAAGCTTTCTTT.

The chain joins TRBV20-1 to TRBJ2-5; no clear D gene. In germline, CDR1 is DFQATT, CDR2 SNEGSKA (reference sequence). The CDR3 is made up of 10 amino acids. With 4 bases removed from V and 1 base from J, the gap between germline ends came to 1 base. The CDR3 sequence is CSATQETQYF. DNA of the CDR3: TGCAGTGCTACCCAAGAGACCCAGTACTTC.

The chain joins TRBV29-1 to TRBJ1-1, with 7 bases aligning to TRBD1. V was clipped by 6 bases and J by 10 bases; unmatched bases: 5. The CDR3 has 10 residues. The germline CDR1 and CDR2 sequences are SQVTM and ANQGSEA. The CDR3 coding sequence is TGCAGCGTACATCAGGGGGGAGCTTTCTTT. It yields the protein CSVHQGGAFF. Together with reference TRBV29-1 and TRBJ1-1, the CDR3 gives the full variable domain: SAVISQKPSRDICQRGTSLTIQCQVDSQVTMMFWYRQQPGQSLTLIATANQGSEATYESGFVIDKFPISRPNLTFSTLTVSNMSPEDSSIYLCSVHQGGAFFGQGTRLTVV.

The rearrangement uses TRBV5-1 and TRBJ2-7; a possible D gene is TRBD2 (5 bases). CDR3 length: 13 residues. CDR1 is SGHRS, CDR2 YFSETQ, per germline. V was trimmed by 5 bases and J by 6 bases, leaving 15 bases between them. The CDR3: CASRPLGEGEQYF. In nucleotides, the CDR3 is TGCGCCAGCAGGCCCCTCGGGGAAGGCGAGCAGTACTTC.

The genes are TRBV19 and TRBJ1-5; 7 positions match TRBD1. J lost 6 bases, V lost 7 bases, and 12 bases had no gene match. CDR1 LNHDA and CDR2 SQIVND come from the germline V gene (reference sequence). The CDR3 covers 15 residues. CDR3 amino acids: CASNYGEGAFQPQHF. The DNA for the CDR3 is TGTGCCAGTAATTATGGCGAGGGGGCGTTTCAGCCCCAGCATTTT. Drawing the rest from reference TRBV19 and TRBJ1-5, the complete variable domain is DGGITQSPKYLFRKEGQNVTLSCEQNLNHDAMYWYRQDPGQGLRLIYYSQIVNDFQKGDIAEGYSVSREKKESFPLTVTSAQKNPTAFYLCASNYGEGAFQPQHFGDGTRLSIL.

The V and J genes are TRBV4-3 and TRBJ2-7; D is perhaps TRBD1 or TRBD2 (6 bases each). The CDR3 runs 17 residues. The V end was cut by 1 base, the J end by 6 bases, with 22 bases between. Germline V lookup: CDR1 LGHNA, CDR2 YSLEER. CDR3: CASSQGPAGGLSREQYF. CDR3 bases: TGCGCCAGCAGCCAAGGTCCCGCCGGGGGCCTTTCTCGCGAGCAGTACTTC.

The J gene is TRBJ2-5, the V gene TRBV18, with D possibly TRBD2 on 6 matching bases. The CDR3 runs 13 residues. V lost 2 bases and J 5 bases, leaving 9 bases between the germline ends. Germline V gene data show CDR1 as KGHSH and CDR2 as LQKENI. The DNA of the CDR3 is TGTGCCAGCTCACCAAGACTAGTTGAGACCCAGTACTTC. It translates to CASSPRLVETQYF.

V is TRBV7-2 and J is TRBJ1-1; D may be TRBD1 (5 bases). Germline V gene lookup returns CDR1 SGHTA and CDR2 FQGNSA. The CDR3 contains 14 residues. V lost 2 bases, J lost 6 bases, and 13 bases lay in between. CDR3 sequence reads: CASSLNWQGPEAFF. CDR3 bases: TGTGCCAGCAGCTTAAATTGGCAGGGACCTGAAGCTTTCTTT.

In its sample, this clone was seen a few times. The chain is built from TRBV7-8 and TRBJ2-7, with D possibly TRBD2 on 6 matching bases. The CDR3 consists of 16 residues. V lost 1 base, J lost 0 bases, and 13 bases lay in between. Per the germline V gene, CDR1 is SGHVS and CDR2 is FQNEAQ. This CDR3 reads CASSLEGGGSSYEQYF. CDR3 nucleotides: TGTGCCAGCAGCTTAGAGGGTGGGGGGAGCTCCTACGAGCAGTACTTC.

The V gene is TRBV29-1, the J gene TRBJ1-3; 7 bases agree with TRBD1. Looked up from germline, CDR1 is SQVTM and CDR2 is ANQGSEA. V shed 6 bases and J 4 bases; nucleotides not matched to a gene: 9. The length of the CDR3 is 14 residues. This chain's CDR3 is CSVDPTGSGNTIYF. CDR3 nucleotides: TGCAGCGTAGACCCGACAGGGTCCGGAAACACCATATATTTT. Together with reference TRBV29-1 and TRBJ1-3, the CDR3 gives the full variable domain: SAVISQKPSRDICQRGTSLTIQCQVDSQVTMMFWYRQQPGQSLTLIATANQGSEATYESGFVIDKFPISRPNLTFSTLTVSNMSPEDSSIYLCSVDPTGSGNTIYFGEGSWLTVV.

The chain links TRBV11-2 to TRBJ1-2; 10 bases agree with TRBD1. The V gene end was trimmed by 1 base and the J gene end by 5 bases; junction bases not matched to a gene: 10. The CDR3 is 17 residues long. Germline CDR1 is SGHAT and CDR2 is FQNNGV. In nucleotides, the CDR3 is TGTGCCAGCAGCTTAGTCACGGGACAGGGGATAAAATATGGCTACACCTTC. Its translation is CASSLVTGQGIKYGYTF. The full variable domain, with the rest looked up from reference TRBV11-2 and TRBJ1-2, is EAGVAQSPRYKIIEKRQSVAFWCNPISGHATLYWYQQILGQGPKLLIQFQNNGVVDDSQLPKDRFSAERLKGVDSTLKIQPAKLEDSAVYLCASSLVTGQGIKYGYTFGSGTRLTVV.